This T cell receptor (beta chain) was found in a study of a mutant IDH1 vaccine in newly diagnosed glioma. In the case of this clone: Antigen specificity is unknown.

Noted time point: week 5, during vaccination. Vaccination used 300 ug of mutant IDH1 20-mer peptide per dose, with topical imiquimod. New astrocytomas of WHO grade 3 or 4 that were IDH1-mutant and ATRX-lost were found in the donors. Trimming took 5 bases from V and 7 from J; bases not matched to a gene: 9. This CDR3 contains 16 residues. Germline V CDR1 and CDR2: LNHDA, SQIVND (reference sequence). Repertoires were generated with immunoSEQ multiplex PCR, while TCRdb's copy carries only in-frame clones and drops some. The sample includes about 58,000 clones, under 90% seen only once; the top ten take 6% to 7.5%.

This clonotype was obtained from a woman aged 50 to 60 with glioma. V and J are TRBV19 and TRBJ1-6; 9 positions match TRBD1. The source material was PBMCs, sampled from a glioma patient whose treatment included an IDH1 peptide vaccine. Here the CDR3 reads CASSGPGTGRNSPLHF. The DNA for the CDR3 is TGTGCCAGTAGTGGTCCCGGGACAGGGAGAAATTCACCCCTCCACTTT. Full variable domain (outside the CDR3, taken from reference TRBV19 and TRBJ1-6): DGGITQSPKYLFRKEGQNVTLSCEQNLNHDAMYWYRQDPGQGLRLIYYSQIVNDFQKGDIAEGYSVSREKKESFPLTVTSAQKNPTAFYLCASSGPGTGRNSPLHFGNGTRLTVT.